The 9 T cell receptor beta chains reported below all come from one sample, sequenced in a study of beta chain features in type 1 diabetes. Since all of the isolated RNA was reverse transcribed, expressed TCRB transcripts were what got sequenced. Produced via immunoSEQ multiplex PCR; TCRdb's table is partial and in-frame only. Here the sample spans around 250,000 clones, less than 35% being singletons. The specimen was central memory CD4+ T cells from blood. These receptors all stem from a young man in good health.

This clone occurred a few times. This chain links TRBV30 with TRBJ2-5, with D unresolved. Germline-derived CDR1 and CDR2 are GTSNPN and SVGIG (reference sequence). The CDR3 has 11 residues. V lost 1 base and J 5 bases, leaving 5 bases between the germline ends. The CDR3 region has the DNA TGTGCCTGGAGTGACGCCGAGACCCAGTACTTC. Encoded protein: CAWSDAETQYF.

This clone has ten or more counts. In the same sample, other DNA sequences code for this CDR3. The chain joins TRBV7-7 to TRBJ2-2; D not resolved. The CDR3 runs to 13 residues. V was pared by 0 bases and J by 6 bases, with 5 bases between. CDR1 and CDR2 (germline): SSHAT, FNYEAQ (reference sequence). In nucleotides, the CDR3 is TGTGCCAGCAGCTTAGCCCCCGCCGGGGAGCTGTTTTTT. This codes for CASSLAPAGELFF.

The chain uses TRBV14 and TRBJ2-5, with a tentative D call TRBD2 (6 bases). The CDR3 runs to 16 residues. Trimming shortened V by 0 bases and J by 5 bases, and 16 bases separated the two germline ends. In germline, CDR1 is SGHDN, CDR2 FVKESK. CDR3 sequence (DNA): TGTGCCAGCAGCCAAGAAGTTCGACCCGGAGGGGAGACCCAGTACTTC. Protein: CASSQEVRPGGETQYF.

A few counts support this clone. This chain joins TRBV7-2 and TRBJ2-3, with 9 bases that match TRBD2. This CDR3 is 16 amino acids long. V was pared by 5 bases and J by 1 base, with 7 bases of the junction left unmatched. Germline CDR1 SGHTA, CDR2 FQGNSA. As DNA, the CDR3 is TGTGCCAGCAGCCTGGGGATAGCGGGGGGCACAGATACGCAGTATTTT. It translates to CASSLGIAGGTDTQYF.

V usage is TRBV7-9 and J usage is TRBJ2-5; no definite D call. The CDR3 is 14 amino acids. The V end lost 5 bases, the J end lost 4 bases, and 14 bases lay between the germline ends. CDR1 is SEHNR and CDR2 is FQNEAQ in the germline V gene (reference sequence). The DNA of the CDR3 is TGTGCCAGCAGCGACCTTAGGCGCGGAGAGACCCAGTACTTC. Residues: CASSDLRRGETQYF.

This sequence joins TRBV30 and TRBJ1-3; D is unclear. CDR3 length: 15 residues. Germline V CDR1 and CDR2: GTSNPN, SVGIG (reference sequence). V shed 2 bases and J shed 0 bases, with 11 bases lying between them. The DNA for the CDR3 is TGTGCCTGGAGTCCCCCGGGAGTCTCTGGAAACACCATATATTTT. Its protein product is CAWSPPGVSGNTIYF.

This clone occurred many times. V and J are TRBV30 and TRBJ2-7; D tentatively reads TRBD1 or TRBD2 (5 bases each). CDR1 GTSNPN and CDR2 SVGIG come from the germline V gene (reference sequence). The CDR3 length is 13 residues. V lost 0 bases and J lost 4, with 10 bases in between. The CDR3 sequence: CAWSVQEDYEQYF. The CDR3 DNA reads TGTGCCTGGAGTGTACAGGAGGATTACGAGCAGTACTTC. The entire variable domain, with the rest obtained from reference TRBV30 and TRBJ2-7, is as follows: SQTIHQWPATLVQPVGSPLSLECTVEGTSNPNLYWYRQAAGRGLQLLFYSVGIGQISSEVPQNLSASRPQDRQFILSSKKLLLSDSGFYLCAWSVQEDYEQYFGPGTRLTVT.

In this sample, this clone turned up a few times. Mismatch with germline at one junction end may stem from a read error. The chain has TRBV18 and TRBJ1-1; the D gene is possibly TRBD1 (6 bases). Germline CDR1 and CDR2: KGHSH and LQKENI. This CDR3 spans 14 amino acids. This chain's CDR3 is CATSPLQGNTEAFF. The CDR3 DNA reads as TGTGCCACCTCACCCCTACAGGGGAACACTGAAGCTTTCTTT.

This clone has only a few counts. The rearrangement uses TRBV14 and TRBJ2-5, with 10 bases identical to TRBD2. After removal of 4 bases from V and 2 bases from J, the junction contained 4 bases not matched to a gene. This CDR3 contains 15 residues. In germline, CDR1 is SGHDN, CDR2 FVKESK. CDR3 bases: TGTGCCAGCAGCCCGGGACTAGCGAGTCAAGAGACCCAGTACTTC. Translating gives CASSPGLASQETQYF.